The rows below give T cell receptor beta chains drawn from one sample of a study of blood T cell repertoires in COVID-19. The protocol was immunoSEQ multiplex PCR, while the TCRdb copy is restricted to in-frame clones and leaves out a portion. In the table there are around 140,000 clones, 75% to 90% of which are singletons. The sequenced material came from PBMCs or T cells enriched from blood (not recorded which). These receptors were obtained from a man aged 55 to 70 who had recovered from COVID-19. CDR3s include the opening cysteine and the closing phenylalanine or tryptophan. D genes are given only for firm matches. Clone size is shown for a subset of rows, as once, few, many or a class of expanded clone.

J | D | size | V | DNA | CDR3
TRBJ2-7 | - | - | TRBV19 | TGTGCCAGTAGCGACACTCAGATATCCTACGAGCAGTACTTC | CASSDTQISYEQYF
TRBJ2-2 | TRBD2 | - | TRBV14 | TGTGCCAGCGCGGGGGTCACGAGAGCCGGGGAGCTGTTTTTT | CASAGVTRAGELFF
TRBJ1-3 | - | - | TRBV19 | TGTGCCAGTAGTATGGCTGGGAGCGGCGGGGTCGTAAACACCATATATTTT | CASSMAGSGGVVNTIYF
TRBJ2-1 | - | - | TRBV9 | TGTGCCAGCAGCGCGGGGGAGGAGGTCTACAATGAGCAGTTCTTC | CASSAGEEVYNEQFF
TRBJ1-1 | TRBD1 | - | TRBV20-1 | TGCAGTGCTGGACAGGGTGAAGCTTTCTTT | CSAGQGEAFF
TRBJ1-1 | - | - | TRBV21-1 | TGTGCCAGCAGCCCCCTAGACAGGGGTAGGACTGAAGCTTTCTTT | CASSPLDRGRTEAFF
TRBJ2-1 | TRBD2 | - | TRBV6-5 | TGTGCCAGCAGGAGCGGGGGGGCCAACTACAATGAGCAGTTCTTC | CASRSGGANYNEQFF
TRBJ1-1 | - | - | TRBV9 | TGTGCCAGCAGCGTCCACAGGGAGAACACTGAAGCTTTCTTT | CASSVHRENTEAFF
TRBJ2-2 | TRBD1 | - | TRBV29-1 | TGCAGCGGTACTTACAGGGGTAACACCGGGGAGCTGTTTTTT | CSGTYRGNTGELFF
TRBJ1-5 | - | - | TRBV19 | TGTGCCAGTAGTATTGAGAATCAGCCCCAGCATTTT | CASSIENQPQHF
TRBJ2-3 | TRBD2 | - | TRBV3-1/TRBV3-2 | TGTGCCAGCACCCCGACTAGCGGGGGCACAGATACGCAGTATTTT | CASTPTSGGTDTQYF
TRBJ2-1 | - | - | TRBV18 | TGTGCCAGCTCACCACTATATAGCGGCTCCTACAATGAGCAGTTCTTC | CASSPLYSGSYNEQFF
TRBJ1-1 | - | - | TRBV30 | TGTGCCTGGAGTCCAGGGGCAGGGCAACCTTTCTTT | CAWSPGAGQPFF
TRBJ2-7 | TRBD1 | - | TRBV6-5 | TGTGCCAGCAGACAGGGGGCACGGGAGCAGTACTTC | CASRQGAREQYF
TRBJ1-6 | - | once | TRBV12-3/TRBV12-4 | TGTGCCAGCAGGCTAGGGGTTTCACCCCTCCACTTT | CASRLGVSPLHF
TRBJ2-2 | TRBD2 | - | TRBV5-4 | TGTGCCAGCAGCCGGGGACTAGCGGGGGGCGACACCGGGGAGCTGTTTTTT | CASSRGLAGGDTGELFF
TRBJ2-3 | TRBD1 | - | TRBV24-1 | TGTGCCACCAGTGAAACAGGGGATGGGAGTACAGATACGCAGTATTTT | CATSETGDGSTDTQYF
TRBJ2-1 | TRBD2 | - | TRBV24-1 | TGTGCCACCAGTGACGCGCCCGGGACTAGCGGATACAATGAGCAGTTCTTC | CATSDAPGTSGYNEQFF
TRBJ2-2 | TRBD2 | - | TRBV7-6 | TGTGCCAGCAGCTTAGAAGCTAGCGGGAGGGGGGAGCTGTTTTTT | CASSLEASGRGELFF
TRBJ1-1 | - | - | TRBV2 | TGTGCCAGCCCCCAGAACACTGAAGCTTTCTTT | CASPQNTEAFF
TRBJ1-1 | - | - | TRBV7-9 | TGTGCCAGCAGCTTAGAAAGGGAGACTGAAGCTTTCTTT | CASSLERETEAFF
TRBJ1-1 | - | - | TRBV7-2 | TGTGCCAGCAGCTCAGGGGATTGGGTGAACACTGAAGCTTTCTTT | CASSSGDWVNTEAFF
TRBJ2-1 | - | few | TRBV6-5 | TGTGCCAGCAGTTACTCGAGGGGGAGGGACTACAATGAGCAGTTCTTC | CASSYSRGRDYNEQFF
TRBJ2-1 | TRBD2 | - | TRBV28 | TGTGCCAGCAGTTTAGTCCGAGCGGGGGGGACTAATGAGCAGTTCTTC | CASSLVRAGGTNEQFF
TRBJ2-4 | - | - | TRBV28 | TGTGCCAGCGGAGTGTTAGGCGGTTCTAAAAACATTCAGTACTTC | CASGVLGGSKNIQYF
TRBJ2-1 | - | - | TRBV10-3 | TGTGCCATCAGTAGTTGGGAGAGTGGGAATGAGCAGTTCTTC | CAISSWESGNEQFF
TRBJ1-5 | - | - | TRBV6-2/TRBV6-3 | TGTGCCAGCAGTCGCCCCTGGGGCTTGGGCAATCAGCCCCAGCATTTT | CASSRPWGLGNQPQHF
TRBJ1-4 | - | - | TRBV10-3 | TGTGCCATCAGTGAGTCCGGGACATCAACTAATGAAAAACTGTTTTTT | CAISESGTSTNEKLFF